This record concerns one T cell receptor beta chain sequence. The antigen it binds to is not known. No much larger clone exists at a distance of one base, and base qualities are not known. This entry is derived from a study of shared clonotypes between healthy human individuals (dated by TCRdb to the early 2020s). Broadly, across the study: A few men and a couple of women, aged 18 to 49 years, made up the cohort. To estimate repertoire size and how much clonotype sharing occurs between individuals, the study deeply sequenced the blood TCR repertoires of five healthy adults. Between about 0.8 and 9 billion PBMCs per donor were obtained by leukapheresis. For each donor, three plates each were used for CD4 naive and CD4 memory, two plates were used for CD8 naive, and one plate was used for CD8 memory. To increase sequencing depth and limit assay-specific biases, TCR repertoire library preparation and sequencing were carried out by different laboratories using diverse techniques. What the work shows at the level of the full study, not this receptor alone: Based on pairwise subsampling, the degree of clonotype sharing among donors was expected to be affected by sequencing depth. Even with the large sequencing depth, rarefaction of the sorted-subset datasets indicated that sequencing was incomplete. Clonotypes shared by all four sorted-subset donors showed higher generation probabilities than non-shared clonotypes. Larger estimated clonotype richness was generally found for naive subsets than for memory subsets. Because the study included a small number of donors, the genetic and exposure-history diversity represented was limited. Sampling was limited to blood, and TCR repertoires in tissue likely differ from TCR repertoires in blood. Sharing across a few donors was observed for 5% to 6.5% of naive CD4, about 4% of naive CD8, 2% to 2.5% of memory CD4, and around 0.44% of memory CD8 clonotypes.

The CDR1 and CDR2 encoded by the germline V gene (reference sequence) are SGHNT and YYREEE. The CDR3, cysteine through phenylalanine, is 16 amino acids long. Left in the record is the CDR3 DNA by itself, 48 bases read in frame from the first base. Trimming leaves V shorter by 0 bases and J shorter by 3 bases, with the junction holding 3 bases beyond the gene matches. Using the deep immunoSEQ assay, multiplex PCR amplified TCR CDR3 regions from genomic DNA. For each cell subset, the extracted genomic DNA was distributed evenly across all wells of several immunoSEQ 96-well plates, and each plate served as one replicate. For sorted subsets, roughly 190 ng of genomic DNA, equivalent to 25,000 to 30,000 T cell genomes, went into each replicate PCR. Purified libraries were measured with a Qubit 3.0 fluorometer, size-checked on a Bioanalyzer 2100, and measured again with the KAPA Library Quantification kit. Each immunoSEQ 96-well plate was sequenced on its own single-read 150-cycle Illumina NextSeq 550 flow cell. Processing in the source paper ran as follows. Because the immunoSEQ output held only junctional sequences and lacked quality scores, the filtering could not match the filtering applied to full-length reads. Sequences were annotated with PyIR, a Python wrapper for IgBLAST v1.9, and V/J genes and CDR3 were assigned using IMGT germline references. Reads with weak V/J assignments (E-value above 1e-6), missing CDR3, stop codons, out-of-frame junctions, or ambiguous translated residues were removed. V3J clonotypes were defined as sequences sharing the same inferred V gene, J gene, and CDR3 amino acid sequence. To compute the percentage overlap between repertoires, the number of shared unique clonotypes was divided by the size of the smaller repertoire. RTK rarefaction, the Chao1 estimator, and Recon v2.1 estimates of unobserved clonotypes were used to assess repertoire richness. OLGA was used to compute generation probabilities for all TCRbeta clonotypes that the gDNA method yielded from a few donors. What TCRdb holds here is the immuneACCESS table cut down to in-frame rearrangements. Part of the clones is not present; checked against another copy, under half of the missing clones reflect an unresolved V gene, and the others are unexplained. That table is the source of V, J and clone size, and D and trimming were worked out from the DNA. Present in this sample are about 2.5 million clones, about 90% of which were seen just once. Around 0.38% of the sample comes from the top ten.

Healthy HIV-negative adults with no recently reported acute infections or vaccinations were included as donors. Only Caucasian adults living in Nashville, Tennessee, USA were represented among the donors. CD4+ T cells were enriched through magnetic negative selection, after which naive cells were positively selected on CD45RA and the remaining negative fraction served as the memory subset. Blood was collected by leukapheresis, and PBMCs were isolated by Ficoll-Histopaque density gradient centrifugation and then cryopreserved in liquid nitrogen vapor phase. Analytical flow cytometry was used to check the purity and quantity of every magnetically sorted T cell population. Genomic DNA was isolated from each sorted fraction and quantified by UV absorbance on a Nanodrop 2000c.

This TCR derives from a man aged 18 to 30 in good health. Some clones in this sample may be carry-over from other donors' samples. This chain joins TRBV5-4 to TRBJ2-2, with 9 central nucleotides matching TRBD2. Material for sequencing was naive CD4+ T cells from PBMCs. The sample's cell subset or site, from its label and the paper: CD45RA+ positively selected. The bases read TGTGCCAGCAGCTTGGGACTAGCGGCGCACACCGGGGAGCTGTTTTTT. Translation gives CASSLGLAAHTGELFF.